These 21 T cell receptor beta chains originate from one sample sequenced in a study of T cell changes during pregnancy in multiple sclerosis. TCRdb keeps only in-frame clones here, not all; method: immunoSEQ multiplex PCR. The sample shows over 60,000 clones, around 96% of them seen only once. This material consisted of CD8+ T cells from peripheral blood mononuclear cells, taken after pregnancy. Receptor source: a female donor with multiple sclerosis, enrolled in a pregnancy study.

The V gene is TRBV7-5, the J gene TRBJ1-3; the D segment call TRBD1 is taken from the table without a DNA check. TRBV7-5 is flagged as a pseudogene. The CDR3 contains 15 residues. CDR3 loop: CARSLLWPSGNTIYF. The CDR3 DNA sequence: TGTGCCAGAAGCTTATTATGGCCCTCTGGAAACACCATATATTTT.

The V and J genes are TRBV12-5 and TRBJ2-5, with 7 bases matching TRBD1. Germline V gene sequence: CDR1 LGHNT, CDR2 FRNRAP. Unmatched junction bases numbered 3, after V lost 1 base and J lost 1 base. The CDR3 has 15 amino acids. CDR3 region: CASGLGQGTQETQYF. CDR3 coding DNA: TGTGCTAGTGGTTTGGGACAGGGAACCCAAGAGACCCAGTACTTC.

This chain uses TRBV7-6 with TRBJ2-7, with 10 bases lining up with TRBD1. Trimming at V came to 1 base and at J to 3 bases, leaving 6 bases not matched to a gene. The CDR3 is 16 amino acids. Germline CDR1 reads SGHVS; CDR2 reads FNYEAQ. Written as DNA, the CDR3 is TGTGCCAGCAGCTTAGGGACGGGACAGGGGTTCTACGAGCAGTACTTC. Amino acids: CASSLGTGQGFYEQYF. Supplemented by reference TRBV7-6 and TRBJ2-7, the full variable domain reads GAGVSQSPRYKVTKRGQDVALRCDPISGHVSLYWYRQALGQGPEFLTYFNYEAQQDKSGLPNDRFSAERPEGSISTLTIQRTEQRDSAMYRCASSLGTGQGFYEQYFGPGTRLTVT.

About this clone: Additional DNA sequences in this sample encode the identical CDR3. V and J are TRBV27 and TRBJ2-2, with D uncertain. The CDR3 sequence is 14 residues long. CDR1 is MNHEY, CDR2 SMNVEV, per germline (reference sequence). With 4 bases removed from V and 1 base from J, the gap between germline ends came to 7 bases. CDR3 region: CASSSGLNTGELFF. For the CDR3, the DNA is TGTGCCAGCAGTTCAGGCCTGAACACCGGGGAGCTGTTTTTT.

The chain recombines TRBV19 with TRBJ2-1; no reliable D call. This CDR3 region has 13 residues. V was trimmed by 5 bases and J by 4 bases, leaving 9 bases between them. Germline-derived CDR1 and CDR2 are LNHDA and SQIVND (reference sequence). The CDR3 DNA reads as TGTGCCAGTAGTGTGTCAGATTACAATGAGCAGTTCTTC. Protein sequence: CASSVSDYNEQFF.

The chain employs TRBV2 and TRBJ2-7; 9 bases are a match to TRBD2. Germline V lookup: CDR1 SNHLY, CDR2 FYNNEI. The CDR3 runs 14 residues. V lost 6 bases, J lost 4 bases, and 7 bases stayed unmatched. The CDR3 sequence: CASSGLAHDYEQYF. The CDR3 nucleotides read TGTGCCAGCAGCGGACTAGCGCATGATTACGAGCAGTACTTC.

The genes are TRBV27 and TRBJ2-7; the match to TRBD2 covers 10 bases. CDR3 length: 14 residues. The V gene end was trimmed by 7 bases and the J gene end by 8 bases; junction bases not matched to a gene: 11. CDR1 and CDR2 from the germline V gene are MNHEY and SMNVEV (reference sequence). The CDR3, as DNA: TGTGCCAGCACTACCACTAGCGGGAAAAGGAAGCAGTACTTC. Protein product: CASTTTSGKRKQYF.

The J gene is TRBJ2-3, the V gene TRBV10-3; a possible D gene is TRBD1 (6 bases). The V and J ends lost 5 bases and 4 bases respectively, with 10 bases between them. The CDR3 extends over 13 amino acids. Germline assignment: CDR1 ENHRY and CDR2 SYGVKD. CDR3 protein: CAISIQGSDTQYF. For the CDR3, the DNA is TGTGCCATCAGTATACAGGGTTCAGATACGCAGTATTTT.

The genes are TRBV19 and TRBJ2-1; 8 bases align to TRBD2. This CDR3 comprises 13 residues. With V trimmed by 10 bases and J by 5 bases, 7 bases remained unmatched. Germline CDR1 LNHDA, CDR2 SQIVND (reference sequence). CDR3 residues: CATNSGSNNEQFF. The CDR3 DNA reads TGTGCCACTAACAGCGGGAGCAACAATGAGCAGTTCTTC. Full variable domain (missing parts from reference TRBV19 and TRBJ2-1): DGGITQSPKYLFRKEGQNVTLSCEQNLNHDAMYWYRQDPGQGLRLIYYSQIVNDFQKGDIAEGYSVSREKKESFPLTVTSAQKNPTAFYLCATNSGSNNEQFFGPGTRLTVL.

Comments on this clone: The sample has other DNA sequences that encode this CDR3 too. V is TRBV7-9 and J is TRBJ2-2, with TRBD1 identical over 7 bases. The CDR3 contains 15 residues. The V segment lost 5 bases and the J segment 1 base; nucleotides outside the gene matches: 4. Germline CDR1 and CDR2: SEHNR and FQNEAQ (reference sequence). CDR3 sequence (DNA): TGTGCCAGCAGCCCCCGGGACAGGAACACCGGGGAGCTGTTTTTT. Translating gives CASSPRDRNTGELFF.

This clone showed up just once. The J gene is TRBJ2-1, the V gene TRBV15; the match to TRBD1 covers 9 bases. V lost 0 bases and J lost 6; bases outside the gene matches: 12. Germline V gives CDR1 LNHNV, CDR2 YYDKDF (reference sequence). The CDR3 spans 18 residues. This CDR3 reads CATSRDRGTGSPRNEQFF. As DNA, the CDR3 is TGTGCCACCAGCAGAGATAGGGGGACAGGGTCCCCTCGCAATGAGCAGTTCTTC.

This clone occurred a few times. J is TRBJ1-2 and V is TRBV27; 8 bases map to TRBD1. The CDR3 consists of 15 residues. In germline, CDR1 is MNHEY, CDR2 SMNVEV (reference sequence). V lost 9 bases to trimming and J lost 3 bases; unmatched junction nucleotides: 12. The DNA for the CDR3 is TGTGCCAGTAGCCTAACCAGGACAGGGTACTATGGCTACACCTTC. It encodes CASSLTRTGYYGYTF.

The chain joins TRBV5-1 to TRBJ2-3, with 7 bases fitting TRBD2. There are 12 residues in the CDR3. Trimming at V came to 3 bases and at J to 5 bases, leaving 0 bases not matched to a gene. Per the germline V gene, CDR1 is SGHRS and CDR2 is YFSETQ. CDR3 bases: TGCGCCAGCAGCTCTAGCGGAGATACGCAGTATTTT. It is translated as CASSSSGDTQYF.

This chain uses TRBV7-9 with TRBJ2-6; D is possibly TRBD1 (6 bases). Germline V gene sequence: CDR1 SEHNR, CDR2 FQNEAQ (reference sequence). V was trimmed by 5 bases and J by 2 bases, leaving 13 bases between them. CDR3 size: 16 residues. The CDR3 reads CASSPRGGPGANVLTF. In DNA form, the CDR3 reads TGTGCCAGCAGCCCCAGAGGGGGTCCTGGGGCCAACGTCCTGACTTTC.

This chain links TRBV19 with TRBJ1-2; TRBD1 might be the D (6 bases). There are 17 residues in the CDR3. Germline V gives CDR1 LNHDA, CDR2 SQIVND (reference sequence). The ends were cut back, 3 bases at V and 4 bases at J, with 21 bases in the middle. The CDR3, as DNA: TGTGCCAGTAGTATGGATCCAACAGGGTCCCCGACCTATGGCTACACCTTC. Its translation: CASSMDPTGSPTYGYTF. The complete variable domain, with remaining parts taken from reference TRBV19 and TRBJ1-2, reads DGGITQSPKYLFRKEGQNVTLSCEQNLNHDAMYWYRQDPGQGLRLIYYSQIVNDFQKGDIAEGYSVSREKKESFPLTVTSAQKNPTAFYLCASSMDPTGSPTYGYTFGSGTRLTVV.

V usage is TRBV6-1 and J usage is TRBJ2-7, with TRBD1 identical over 12 bases. The junction had 6 bases not matched to a gene; V was cut back by 5 bases and J by 7 bases. This CDR3 region has 14 residues. Germline CDR1 is MNHNS and CDR2 is SASEGT. The CDR3: CASSSGQGAREQYF. Here the CDR3 DNA reads TGTGCCAGCAGTTCGGGACAGGGGGCTAGGGAGCAGTACTTC.

The chain uses TRBV5-6 and TRBJ2-7, with D possibly matching TRBD2 (6 bases). This CDR3 has 13 residues. Germline CDR1 SGHDT, CDR2 YYEEEE. V was trimmed by 2 bases and J by 5 bases, leaving 11 bases between them. CDR3 sequence: CASSLWGGDEQYF. CDR3 DNA: TGTGCCAGCAGCTTATGGGGAGGTGACGAGCAGTACTTC.

This clone was recorded only once. The chain couples TRBV28 to TRBJ2-1; 8 bases agree with TRBD2. CDR3 size: 16 residues. V was clipped by 5 bases and J by 12 bases; unmatched bases: 18. Germline CDR1 reads MDHEN; CDR2 reads SYDVKM. The CDR3 DNA follows: TGTGCCAGCAGTCTAGGCCCGCGGGAGGCCCTAGCAGGGCAGTTCTTC. This encodes CASSLGPREALAGQFF.

This chain connects TRBV7-2 to TRBJ2-2; D remains ambiguous. The CDR3 runs 14 residues. The germline CDR1 and CDR2 sequences are SGHTA and FQGNSA. The V and J ends lost 2 bases and 3 bases respectively, with 7 bases between them. CDR3 DNA sequence: TGTGCCAGCAGCTTACACCGGGACACCGGGGAGCTGTTTTTT. This encodes CASSLHRDTGELFF.

The chain links TRBV11-2 to TRBJ2-1, with D perhaps matching TRBD1 (7 bases). The CDR3 runs to 18 residues. Trimming shortened V by 3 bases and J by 5 bases, and 23 bases separated the two germline ends. Germline CDR1 reads SGHAT; CDR2 reads FQNNGV. The CDR3 DNA is TGTGCCAGCAGCTTGGGACTTATGTGGGGGCAGGGGGACAATGAGCAGTTCTTC. Translated, it gives CASSLGLMWGQGDNEQFF. The full variable domain, in which reference TRBV11-2 and TRBJ2-1 provide the parts outside the CDR3, is EAGVAQSPRYKIIEKRQSVAFWCNPISGHATLYWYQQILGQGPKLLIQFQNNGVVDDSQLPKDRFSAERLKGVDSTLKIQPAKLEDSAVYLCASSLGLMWGQGDNEQFFGPGTRLTVL.

The CDR3 is CASSYSASYNSPLHF. CDR3 coding DNA: TGTGCCAGCAGTTACTCGGCCTCTTATAATTCACCCCTCCACTTT. This chain joins TRBV6-5 and TRBJ1-6; D not certain. The germline V and J ends were trimmed by 0 bases and 4 bases, with 7 bases remaining between them. The CDR3 runs to 15 residues. CDR1 and CDR2 from the germline V gene are MNHEY and SVGAGI.